This T cell receptor (beta chain) was sequenced in a study of T-cell reconstitution after alpha-beta-depleted transplantation in children. A TCRbeta library incorporating unique molecular identifiers was prepared. MiXCR, run by TCRdb on the PCR reads, gives a single entry per CDR3 protein. The sample has about 980,000 distinct CDR3 sequences; roughly 29% are singletons. This clonotype was counted many times. The receptor's source is a boy under two years old who had a stem cell transplant for SCID, so the T cells may come from the graft donor. The sample was PBMCs, mostly from graft donor cells, taken 360 days after TCRalphabeta/CD19-depleted stem cell transplant.

CDR3 sequence reads: CASGKMNTEAFF. CDR3 coding DNA: TGTGCCAGCGGGAAGATGAACACTGAAGCTTTCTTT. The V call is TRBV9, the J call TRBJ1-1, with D hard to call. CDR3 length: 12 amino acids. Deletions cut 7 bases from V and 0 bases from J, with 7 bases between. Per the germline V gene, CDR1 is SGDLS and CDR2 is YYNGEE.